Shown below are 29 T cell receptor beta chains from a single sample sequenced in a study of blood T cell repertoires in COVID-19. Sequencing used immunoSEQ multiplex PCR; TCRdb keeps in-frame clones, though not all of them. The sample carries about 400,000 clones, around 89% recorded once. The sequencing input was peripheral blood. These receptors all come from a man between 40 and 49 years old with acute or convalescent COVID-19.

This rearrangement joins TRBV29-1 to TRBJ2-3, with 8 bases identical to TRBD2. CDR3 length: 12 residues. Trimming at V came to 7 bases and at J to 5 bases, leaving 5 bases not matched to a gene. Per germline, CDR1 SQVTM and CDR2 ANQGSEA. For the CDR3, the DNA is TGCAGCGGGGGGACTAGTAGAGATACGCAGTATTTT. This sequence encodes CSGGTSRDTQYF.

V gene TRBV2 combines with J gene TRBJ2-6, with TRBD1 matching 8 bases. This CDR3 is 15 amino acids long. Germline V gene sequence: CDR1 SNHLY, CDR2 FYNNEI. V lost 6 bases and J lost 2; bases outside the gene matches: 3. For the CDR3, the DNA is TGTGCCAGCAGGGAGGACAGGGCTGGGGCCAACGTCCTGACTTTC. Translating it yields CASREDRAGANVLTF.

The chain is built from TRBV11-3 and TRBJ2-3, with D possibly matching TRBD2 (5 bases). This CDR3 region has 13 residues. Trimming removed 8 bases at V and 3 bases at J, with 12 bases between. Germline values: CDR1 SGHNT, CDR2 YENEEA. The CDR3 nucleotides are TGTGCCAGCGCTAGGCGGGCGACAGATACGCAGTATTTT. The encoded protein is CASARRATDTQYF. The full variable domain, completed using reference TRBV11-3 and TRBJ2-3, is EAGVVQSPRYKIIEKKQPVAFWCNPISGHNTLYWYLQNLGQGPELLIRYENEEAVDDSQLPKDRFSAERLKGVDSTLKIQPAELGDSAVYLCASARRATDTQYFGPGTRLTVL.

The chain is built from TRBV7-9 and TRBJ2-2; 7 bases line up with TRBD1. Germline V gives CDR1 SEHNR, CDR2 FQNEAQ (reference sequence). The CDR3 consists of 16 residues. Losses at the gene ends were 6 bases for V and 5 bases for J; bases not matched to a gene: 12. The CDR3 protein is CASRHGATGKTGELFF. CDR3 nucleotide sequence: TGTGCCAGCAGACACGGGGCGACAGGGAAGACCGGGGAGCTGTTTTTT. Full variable domain (remainder filled in from reference TRBV7-9 and TRBJ2-2): DTGVSQNPRHKITKRGQNVTFRCDPISEHNRLYWYRQTLGQGPEFLTYFQNEAQLEKSRLLSDRFSAERPKGSFSTLEIQRTEQGDSAMYLCASRHGATGKTGELFFGEGSRLTVL.

This clone appeared a single time. V and J are TRBV7-9 and TRBJ1-1; tentative D call: TRBD1 (6 bases). Trimming cost V 4 bases and J 6 bases, with 12 bases left between them. This CDR3 has 13 amino acids. The germline V gene encodes CDR1 SEHNR and CDR2 FQNEAQ (reference sequence). CDR3 loop: CASSSSSGAEAFF. The CDR3 bases are TGTGCCAGCAGCTCCTCCTCAGGGGCTGAAGCTTTCTTT.

V is TRBV6-2 or TRBV6-3 and J is TRBJ1-2, with 8 bases matching TRBD1. Germline values: CDR1 MNHEY, CDR2 SVGEGT. V shed 6 bases, J shed 5 bases, and the junction held 14 bases outside the gene matches. This CDR3 comprises 16 residues. CDR3 nucleotides: TGTGCCAGCAGCCATCCGGGGACAGGCAACCTTTATGGCTACACCTTC. Its protein product is CASSHPGTGNLYGYTF.

This clone appeared once. The chain employs TRBV18 and TRBJ2-7; no reliable D call. V was shortened by 6 bases and J by 7 bases, with 13 bases between the two germline ends. Germline loops: CDR1 KGHSH, CDR2 LQKENI. The CDR3 consists of 12 residues. The CDR3 DNA reads as TGTGCCAGCTCCCCGATTGGGCTGGAGCAGTACTTC. Amino acid sequence: CASSPIGLEQYF.

This clone was observed a few times. The chain joins TRBV10-3 to TRBJ1-2; TRBD1 agrees at 7 bases. The J segment lost 6 bases and the V segment lost 7 bases, leaving 8 bases of the junction unmatched. The CDR3 has 13 residues. Per germline, CDR1 ENHRY and CDR2 SYGVKD. DNA for the CDR3: TGTGCCATCAATGACAGGGTTAGGGATGGCTACACCTTC. This encodes CAINDRVRDGYTF.

V and J are TRBV2 and TRBJ1-5; tentatively, D is TRBD1 (5 bases). The CDR3 covers 15 residues. Looked up from germline, CDR1 is SNHLY and CDR2 is FYNNEI. V shed 6 bases and J shed 3 bases, with 15 bases lying between them. This chain's CDR3 is CASSQGWNTNQPQHF. CDR3 nucleotide sequence: TGTGCCAGCAGCCAGGGATGGAACACCAATCAGCCCCAGCATTTT. The whole variable domain, remainder taken from reference TRBV2 and TRBJ1-5, is EPEVTQTPSHQVTQMGQEVILRCVPISNHLYFYWYRQILGQKVEFLVSFYNNEISEKSEIFDDQFSVERPDGSNFTLKIRSTKLEDSAMYFCASSQGWNTNQPQHFGDGTRLSIL.

Remarks on this clone: At one end the junction does not follow the germline gene, possibly because of a read error. The chain has TRBV7-6 and TRBJ2-3, with 9 bases lining up with TRBD1. Germline lookup yields CDR1 SGHVS and CDR2 FNYEAQ. This CDR3 is 16 amino acids long. The CDR3 DNA reads as TGTGCCAGCAACTTACAGGGGGCGAACGACACAGATACGCAGTATTTT. Protein: CASNLQGANDTDTQYF.

J is TRBJ1-5 and V is TRBV30; 8 positions agree with TRBD1. This CDR3 is built from 17 residues. Germline V gene sequence: CDR1 GTSNPN, CDR2 SVGIG (reference sequence). Losses at the gene ends were 0 bases for V and 3 bases for J; bases not matched to a gene: 10. CDR3 sequence reads: CAWSVPPDRGPNQPQHF. In DNA, the CDR3 is TGTGCCTGGAGTGTCCCCCCAGACAGGGGACCCAATCAGCCCCAGCATTTT.

This chain connects TRBV10-3 to TRBJ2-7; possible D gene TRBD2, 6 bases. This CDR3 is built from 17 residues. The V and J ends lost 3 bases and 6 bases respectively, with 24 bases between them. In germline, CDR1 is ENHRY, CDR2 SYGVKD. The CDR3 DNA follows: TGTGCCATCAGTGACCCGGTCGAAGGAGGGCGATTTGGCGAGCAGTACTTC. Translated: CAISDPVEGGRFGEQYF.

V gene TRBV11-1 combines with J gene TRBJ2-5, with 8 nucleotides matching TRBD2. Per germline, CDR1 SGHAT and CDR2 FQDESV (reference sequence). The junction had 11 bases not matched to a gene; V was cut back by 4 bases and J by 4 bases. The CDR3 covers 16 residues. DNA of the CDR3: TGTGCCAGCAGCTCCCCGGCTGCGGGGGGCGGAGAGACCCAGTACTTC. Translation: CASSSPAAGGGETQYF. Based on the CDR3 plus reference TRBV11-1 and TRBJ2-5, the full variable domain is EAEVAQSPRYKITEKSQAVAFWCDPISGHATLYWYRQILGQGPELLVQFQDESVVDDSQLPKDRFSAERLKGVDSTLKIQPAELGDSAMYLCASSSPAAGGGETQYFGPGTRLLVL.

The rearrangement uses TRBV5-1 and TRBJ1-6; D is undetermined. CDR3 size: 13 residues. CDR1 and CDR2 from the germline V gene are SGHRS and YFSETQ. V was clipped by 2 bases and J by 8 bases, with 8 bases between them. The CDR3 sequence: CASSFSGDSPLHF. In nucleotides, the CDR3 is TGCGCCAGCAGCTTCTCAGGTGATTCACCCCTCCACTTT.

This rearrangement joins TRBV9 to TRBJ2-7, with D maybe TRBD1 (6 bases). Germline V gene lookup returns CDR1 SGDLS and CDR2 YYNGEE. The germline V and J ends were trimmed by 4 bases and 1 base, with 18 bases remaining between them. This CDR3 is 16 amino acids long. CDR3 nucleotides: TGTGCCAGCAGCCCCCGATTGGGGGCGAAGTCCTACGAGCAGTACTTC. It codes for CASSPRLGAKSYEQYF.

This chain connects TRBV21-1 to TRBJ2-7; the table's D call, TRBD2, has no DNA check behind it. TRBV21-1 is given as a pseudogene. CDR3 length: 20 amino acids. CDR3 nucleotide sequence: TGTGCCAGCAGCAAAGAAGGTTCGTTGGGGCTAGCGGGTCCTACCTACGAGCAGTACTTC. Its translation: CASSKEGSLGLAGPTYEQYF.

The J gene is TRBJ2-1, the V gene TRBV29-1; 8 nucleotides match TRBD1. V lost 4 bases and J lost 5; bases outside the gene matches: 4. The CDR3 has 13 residues. Germline CDR1 SQVTM, CDR2 ANQGSEA. The CDR3 sequence is CSVAGGHDNEQFF. The CDR3 DNA is TGCAGCGTTGCAGGGGGCCATGACAATGAGCAGTTCTTC.

The genes are TRBV20-1 and TRBJ1-2, with D perhaps matching TRBD1 (5 bases). This CDR3 is 15 amino acids long. V lost 3 bases to trimming and J lost 6 bases, with 20 bases between them. Germline V gene sequence: CDR1 DFQATT, CDR2 SNEGSKA (reference sequence). CDR3 nucleotide sequence: TGCAGTGCTAGTCCCCCCCTATTGGAGGGGAATGGCTACACCTTC. This encodes CSASPPLLEGNGYTF.

J is TRBJ2-1 and V is TRBV7-2, with TRBD2 matching 9 bases. This CDR3 contains 14 residues. V shed 3 bases, J shed 9 bases, and the junction held 6 bases outside the gene matches. Germline V CDR1 and CDR2: SGHTA, FQGNSA. CDR3 residues: CASSLTSGGGEQFF. The CDR3 DNA reads TGTGCCAGCAGCTTGACTAGCGGTGGGGGTGAGCAGTTCTTC.

This rearrangement joins TRBV19 to TRBJ2-7; TRBD1 aligns across 9 bases. This CDR3 region has 16 residues. The V segment lost 7 bases and the J segment 5 bases; nucleotides outside the gene matches: 15. Germline V gene data show CDR1 as LNHDA and CDR2 as SQIVND (reference sequence). The DNA of the CDR3 is TGTGCCAGTAATCCGAGCCGGGACAGGGTAGTCCACGAGCAGTACTTC. Amino acid sequence: CASNPSRDRVVHEQYF. Full variable domain (missing parts from reference TRBV19 and TRBJ2-7): DGGITQSPKYLFRKEGQNVTLSCEQNLNHDAMYWYRQDPGQGLRLIYYSQIVNDFQKGDIAEGYSVSREKKESFPLTVTSAQKNPTAFYLCASNPSRDRVVHEQYFGPGTRLTVT.

The J gene is TRBJ2-7, the V gene TRBV11-2; D unclear. CDR3 size: 14 residues. Germline V gene lookup returns CDR1 SGHAT and CDR2 FQNNGV. V dropped 1 base and J dropped 2 bases, with 9 bases sitting between them. The CDR3 DNA sequence: TGTGCCAGCAGCTTAGGCTCAGGAACCTACGAGCAGTACTTC. This codes for CASSLGSGTYEQYF. Filled out from reference TRBV11-2 and TRBJ2-7, the complete variable domain reads EAGVAQSPRYKIIEKRQSVAFWCNPISGHATLYWYQQILGQGPKLLIQFQNNGVVDDSQLPKDRFSAERLKGVDSTLKIQPAKLEDSAVYLCASSLGSGTYEQYFGPGTRLTVT.

Written as DNA, the CDR3 is TGTGCCAGCAGTTCGGACACGAACTATGGCTACACCTTC. Translation: CASSSDTNYGYTF. The chain combines TRBV12-3 or TRBV12-4 with TRBJ1-2, with TRBD1 as a possible D gene (5 bases). This CDR3 is built from 13 residues. V was trimmed by 4 bases and J by 2 bases, leaving 8 bases between them.

The V call is TRBV14, the J call TRBJ2-5, with D perhaps TRBD2 (7 bases). The CDR3 consists of 16 residues. Trimming took off 1 base at V and 5 bases at J, with 17 bases between the two ends. The germline gives CDR1 SGHDN, CDR2 FVKESK. CDR3 in DNA: TGTGCCAGCAGCCAAGGGTCCGGGGGGCAATGGGAGACCCAGTACTTC. This sequence encodes CASSQGSGGQWETQYF.

This clone was detected once. The chain uses TRBV27 and TRBJ2-7, with D perhaps matching TRBD1 (6 bases). Trimming took 5 bases from V and 5 from J, leaving 10 bases between them. CDR1 is MNHEY and CDR2 is SMNVEV in the germline V gene (reference sequence). This CDR3 has 12 amino acids. The CDR3 sequence: CASSQDRNEQYF. Here the CDR3 DNA reads TGTGCCAGCAGTCAGGACAGAAACGAGCAGTACTTC.

The rearrangement links TRBV4-3 to TRBJ1-2; D is possibly TRBD1 (6 bases). This CDR3 is built from 15 residues. The V end lost 0 bases, the J end lost 5 bases, and 13 bases lay between the germline ends. CDR1 is LGHNA and CDR2 is YSLEER in the germline V gene. The CDR3 loop is CASSQDTGGTYGYTF. DNA for the CDR3: TGCGCCAGCAGCCAAGATACGGGGGGGACATATGGCTACACCTTC.

The genes are TRBV15 and TRBJ2-5; tentatively, D is TRBD1 (5 bases). The germline gives CDR1 LNHNV, CDR2 YYDKDF (reference sequence). V lost 0 bases to trimming and J lost 1 base, with 6 bases between them. The CDR3 runs 14 residues. CDR3 protein: CATSRDTGQETQYF. The CDR3 nucleotides read TGTGCCACCAGCAGAGATACAGGCCAAGAGACCCAGTACTTC. The complete variable domain, with remaining parts taken from reference TRBV15 and TRBJ2-5, reads DAMVIQNPRYQVTQFGKPVTLSCSQTLNHNVMYWYQQKSSQAPKLLFHYYDKDFNNEADTPDNFQSRRPNTSFCFLDIRSPGLGDTAMYLCATSRDTGQETQYFGPGTRLLVL.

The V gene is TRBV5-1, the J gene TRBJ2-3; 7 bases agree with TRBD2. V lost 5 bases to trimming and J lost 4 bases; unmatched junction nucleotides: 10. Germline assignment: CDR1 SGHRS and CDR2 YFSETQ. This CDR3 is built from 15 residues. The CDR3 here is CASSWAGEGSDTQYF. DNA of the CDR3: TGCGCCAGCAGTTGGGCGGGAGAGGGTTCAGATACGCAGTATTTT.

The chain couples TRBV7-2 to TRBJ1-2; weak D call: TRBD1 (6 bases). The CDR3 sequence is 14 residues long. Germline loops: CDR1 SGHTA, CDR2 FQGNSA. The V end lost 4 bases, the J end lost 1 base, and 10 bases lay between the germline ends. The CDR3 spells CASSSDSFNYGYTF. DNA of the CDR3: TGTGCCAGCAGCTCGGACAGTTTTAACTATGGCTACACCTTC.

This clone appeared once. V usage is TRBV29-1 and J usage is TRBJ1-2, with 8 bases fitting TRBD1. The CDR3 is 13 amino acids. Germline values: CDR1 SQVTM, CDR2 ANQGSEA. The ends lost 6 bases at V and 3 bases at J; junction bases unmatched: 6. This chain's CDR3 is CSVRQGKDYGYTF. The DNA of the CDR3 is TGCAGCGTCCGACAGGGGAAGGACTATGGCTACACCTTC.